This entry is about one T cell receptor (beta chain). Spike-ins of synthetic TCR analog templates went into each PCR. Data came from immunoSEQ multiplex PCR; TCRdb stores just in-frame clones and leaves some out. The sample lists about 50,000 clones, 88% seen once, with under 2.5% in the top ten. This record comes from a study of PD-L1 blockade in urothelial cancer. Study information: Researchers looked at the blood 3 weeks (second dose) and 6 weeks after treatment began.

Time point denoted: peripheral blood 6 weeks after treatment start. Urothelial carcinoma, locally advanced or metastatic, affected the patients. Samples spanned pretreatment and treatment, with 1 to 8 time points per patient. V dropped 8 bases and J dropped 2; count of bases not matched to a gene: 6. CDR1 and CDR2 (germline): SQVTM, ANQGSEA. The length of the CDR3 is 13 residues. The V and J genes are TRBV29-1 and TRBJ1-1; 9 nucleotides align to TRBD1. The receptor was derived from a man in his fifties or sixties with urothelial cancer. The starting material was PBMCs, obtained around atezolizumab (anti-PD-L1) treatment. The DNA for the CDR3 is TGCAGCACCGGGACAGGGTTTAACACTGAAGCTTTCTTT. Protein product: CSTGTGFNTEAFF.